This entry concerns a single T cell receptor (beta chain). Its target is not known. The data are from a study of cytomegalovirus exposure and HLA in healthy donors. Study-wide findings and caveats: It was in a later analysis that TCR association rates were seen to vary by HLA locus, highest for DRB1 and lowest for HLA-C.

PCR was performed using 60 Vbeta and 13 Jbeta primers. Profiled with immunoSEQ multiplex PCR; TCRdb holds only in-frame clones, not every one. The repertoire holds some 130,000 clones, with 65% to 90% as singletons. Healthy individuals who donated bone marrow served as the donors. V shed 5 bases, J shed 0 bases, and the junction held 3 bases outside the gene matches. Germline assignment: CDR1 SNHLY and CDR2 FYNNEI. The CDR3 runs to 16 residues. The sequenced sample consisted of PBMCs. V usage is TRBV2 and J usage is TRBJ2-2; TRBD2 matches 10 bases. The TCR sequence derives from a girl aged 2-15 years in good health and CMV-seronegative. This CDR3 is CASSKLAGSNTGELFF. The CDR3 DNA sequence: TGTGCCAGCAGTAAACTAGCGGGATCGAACACCGGGGAGCTGTTTTTT.